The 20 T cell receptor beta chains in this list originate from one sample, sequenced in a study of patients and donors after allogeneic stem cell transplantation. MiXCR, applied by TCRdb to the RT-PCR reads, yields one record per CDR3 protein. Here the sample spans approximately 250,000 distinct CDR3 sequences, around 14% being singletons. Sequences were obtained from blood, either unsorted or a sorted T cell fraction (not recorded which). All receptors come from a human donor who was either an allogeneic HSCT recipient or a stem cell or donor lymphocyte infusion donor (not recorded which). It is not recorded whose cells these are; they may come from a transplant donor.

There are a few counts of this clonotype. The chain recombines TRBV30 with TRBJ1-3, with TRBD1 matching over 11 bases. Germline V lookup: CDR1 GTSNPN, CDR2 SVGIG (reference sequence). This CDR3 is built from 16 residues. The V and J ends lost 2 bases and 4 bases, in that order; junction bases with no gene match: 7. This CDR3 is CAWSTGDRGAGNTIYF. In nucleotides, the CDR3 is TGTGCCTGGAGTACGGGGGACAGGGGGGCAGGAAACACCATATATTTT.

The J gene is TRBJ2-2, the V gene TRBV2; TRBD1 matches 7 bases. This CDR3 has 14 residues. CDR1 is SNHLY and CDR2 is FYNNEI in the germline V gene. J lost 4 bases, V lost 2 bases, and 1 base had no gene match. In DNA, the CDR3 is TGTGCCAGCAGTGAAACAGGGGTCACCGGGGAGCTGTTTTTT. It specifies CASSETGVTGELFF.

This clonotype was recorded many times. The DNA of the CDR3 is TGCAGTGCCCTCCTAGCGAGGGAGACCCAGTACTTC. Translating gives CSALLARETQYF. V usage is TRBV20-1 and J usage is TRBJ2-5, with a tentative D call TRBD2 (6 bases). CDR3 size: 12 residues. V lost 6 bases and J lost 5, with 13 bases in between. The germline V gene has CDR1 DFQATT and CDR2 SNEGSKA (reference sequence).

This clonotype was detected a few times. CDR3 region: CASSLTSGSADTQYF. In DNA, the CDR3 is TGTGCCAGCAGTTTGACTAGCGGGAGCGCAGATACGCAGTATTTT. The rearrangement joins TRBV6-5 to TRBJ2-3; 12 bases agree with TRBD2. CDR3 length equals 15 residues. Germline CDR1 MNHEY, CDR2 SVGAGI. J lost 4 bases, V lost 4 bases, and 3 bases had no gene match.

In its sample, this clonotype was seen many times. CDR3 sequence reads: CASSLRGGNTGELFF. As DNA, the CDR3 is TGTGCCAGCAGCTTGCGGGGGGGGAACACCGGGGAGCTGTTTTTT. J is TRBJ2-2 and V is TRBV5-6, with 8 bases matching TRBD2. The junction had 0 bases not matched to a gene; V was cut back by 1 base and J by 1 base. From germline, CDR1 is SGHDT and CDR2 YYEEEE. This CDR3 has 15 residues.

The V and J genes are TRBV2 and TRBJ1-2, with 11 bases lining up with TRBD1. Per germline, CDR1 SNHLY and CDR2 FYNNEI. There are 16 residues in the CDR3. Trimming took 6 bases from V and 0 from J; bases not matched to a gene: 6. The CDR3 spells CASSEGQGVTNYGYTF. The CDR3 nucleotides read TGTGCCAGCAGCGAGGGACAGGGGGTCACTAACTATGGCTACACCTTC.

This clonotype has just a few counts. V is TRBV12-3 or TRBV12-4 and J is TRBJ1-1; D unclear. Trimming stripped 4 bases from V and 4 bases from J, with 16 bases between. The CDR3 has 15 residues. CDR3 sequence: CASSSRTFGGTEAFF. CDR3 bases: TGTGCCAGCAGTTCCCGGACGTTTGGAGGCACTGAAGCTTTCTTT.

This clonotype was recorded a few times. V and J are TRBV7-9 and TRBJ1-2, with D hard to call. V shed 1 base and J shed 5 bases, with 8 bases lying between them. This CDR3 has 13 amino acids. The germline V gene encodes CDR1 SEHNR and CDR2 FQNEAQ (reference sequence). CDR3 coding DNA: TGTGCCAGCAGCTTAGTGGACCTGTATGGCTACACCTTC. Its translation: CASSLVDLYGYTF.

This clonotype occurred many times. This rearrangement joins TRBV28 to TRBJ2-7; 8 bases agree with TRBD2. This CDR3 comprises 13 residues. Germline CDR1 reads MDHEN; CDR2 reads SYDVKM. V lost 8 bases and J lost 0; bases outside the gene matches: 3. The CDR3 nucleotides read TGTGCCAGCCTGACTAGCGACTCCTACGAGCAGTACTTC. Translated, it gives CASLTSDSYEQYF.

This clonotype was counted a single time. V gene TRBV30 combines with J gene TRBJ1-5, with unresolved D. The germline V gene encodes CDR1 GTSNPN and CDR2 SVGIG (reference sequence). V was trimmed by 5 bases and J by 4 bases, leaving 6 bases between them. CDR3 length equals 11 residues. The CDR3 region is CAWGENQPQHF. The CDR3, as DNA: TGTGCCTGGGGGGAGAATCAGCCCCAGCATTTT.

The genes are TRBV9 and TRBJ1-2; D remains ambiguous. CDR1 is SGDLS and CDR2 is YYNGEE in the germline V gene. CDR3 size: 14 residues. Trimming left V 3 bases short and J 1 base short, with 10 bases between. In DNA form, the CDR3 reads TGTGCCAGCAGCGGAGAGGGATATAACTATGGCTACACCTTC. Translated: CASSGEGYNYGYTF. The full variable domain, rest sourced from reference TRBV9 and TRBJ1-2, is DSGVTQTPKHLITATGQRVTLRCSPRSGDLSVYWYQQSLDQGLQFLIQYYNGEERAKGNILERFSAQQFPDLHSELNLSSLELGDSALYFCASSGEGYNYGYTFGSGTRLTVV.

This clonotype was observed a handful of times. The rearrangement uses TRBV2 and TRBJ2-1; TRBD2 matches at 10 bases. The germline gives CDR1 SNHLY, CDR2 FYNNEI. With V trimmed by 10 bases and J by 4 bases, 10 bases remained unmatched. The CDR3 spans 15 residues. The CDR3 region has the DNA TGTGCCACCGCGCTCTCAGCGGGAGGGTACAATGAGCAGTTCTTC. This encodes CATALSAGGYNEQFF. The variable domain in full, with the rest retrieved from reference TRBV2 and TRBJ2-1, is EPEVTQTPSHQVTQMGQEVILRCVPISNHLYFYWYRQILGQKVEFLVSFYNNEISEKSEIFDDQFSVERPDGSNFTLKIRSTKLEDSAMYFCATALSAGGYNEQFFGPGTRLTVL.

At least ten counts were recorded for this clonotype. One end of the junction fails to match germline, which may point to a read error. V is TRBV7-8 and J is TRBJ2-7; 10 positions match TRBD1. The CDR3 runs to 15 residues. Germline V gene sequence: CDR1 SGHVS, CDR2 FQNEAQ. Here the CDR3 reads CASSLGQGPSYEQYF. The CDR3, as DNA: TGCGCCAGCAGCCTGGGACAGGGGCCGTCCTACGAGCAGTACTTC.

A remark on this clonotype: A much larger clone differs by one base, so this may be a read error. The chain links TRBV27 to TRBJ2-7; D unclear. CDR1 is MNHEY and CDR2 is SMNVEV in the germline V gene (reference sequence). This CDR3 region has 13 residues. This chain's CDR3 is CATCGVSSYELYF. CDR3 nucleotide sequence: TGTGCCACCTGTGGGGTCAGCTCCTACGAGCTGTACTTC.

CDR3 sequence reads: CASSKAQGTGGPNTEAFF. The CDR3 region has the DNA TGTGCCAGCAGCAAAGCGCAAGGAACAGGGGGCCCGAACACTGAAGCTTTCTTT. The V call is TRBV21-1, the J call TRBJ1-1; the table's D call, TRBD1, was not checked against the DNA. TRBV21-1 is classified as a pseudogene. This CDR3 comprises 18 residues.

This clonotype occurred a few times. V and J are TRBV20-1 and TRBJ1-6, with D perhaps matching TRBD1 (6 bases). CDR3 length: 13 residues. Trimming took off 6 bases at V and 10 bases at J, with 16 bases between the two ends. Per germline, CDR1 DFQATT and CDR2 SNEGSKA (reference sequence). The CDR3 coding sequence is TGCAGTGCCACAGGGAAGGCGGACTCACCCCTCCACTTT. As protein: CSATGKADSPLHF.

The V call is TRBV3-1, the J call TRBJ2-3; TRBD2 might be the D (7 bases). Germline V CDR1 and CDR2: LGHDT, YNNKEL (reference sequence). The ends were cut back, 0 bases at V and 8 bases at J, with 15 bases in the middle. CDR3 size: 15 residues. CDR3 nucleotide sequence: TGTGCCAGCAGCCAAGATTTGGGGGGGGGGCTTACGCAGTATTTT. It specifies CASSQDLGGGLTQYF.

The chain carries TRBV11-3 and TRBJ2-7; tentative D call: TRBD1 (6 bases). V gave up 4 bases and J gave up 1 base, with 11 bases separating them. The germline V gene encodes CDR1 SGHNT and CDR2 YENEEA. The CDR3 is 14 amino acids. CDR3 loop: CASSYRVVSYEQYF. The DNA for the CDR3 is TGTGCCAGCAGCTACAGGGTAGTGTCCTACGAGCAGTACTTC.

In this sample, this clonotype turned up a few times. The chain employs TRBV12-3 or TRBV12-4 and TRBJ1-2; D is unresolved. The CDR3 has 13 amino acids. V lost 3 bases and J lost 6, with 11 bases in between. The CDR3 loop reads CASSLGLRDGYTF. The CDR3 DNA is TGTGCCAGCAGTTTGGGCCTTAGAGATGGCTACACCTTC.

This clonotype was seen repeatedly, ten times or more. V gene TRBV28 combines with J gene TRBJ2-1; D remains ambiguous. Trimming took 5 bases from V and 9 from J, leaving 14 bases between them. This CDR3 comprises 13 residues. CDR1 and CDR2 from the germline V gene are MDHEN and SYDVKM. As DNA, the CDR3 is TGTGCCAGCAGTCCGTGGACGGCCCGTGAGCAGTTCTTC. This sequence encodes CASSPWTAREQFF. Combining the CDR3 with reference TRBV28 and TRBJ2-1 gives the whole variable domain DVKVTQSSRYLVKRTGEKVFLECVQDMDHENMFWYRQDPGLGLRLIYFSYDVKMKEKGDIPEGYSVSREKKERFSLILESASTNQTSMYLCASSPWTAREQFFGPGTRLTVL.